These 7 T cell receptor beta chains share one sample of origin, sequenced in a study of siplizumab effects on memory and regulatory T cells (dated by TCRdb to about 2019). The method was the immunoSEQ multiplex PCR assay. Held by TCRdb, this immuneACCESS table contains in-frame sequences only and omits some clones. Under half of the omission traces to an unresolved V gene where checked; the cause of the rest is unknown. This sample comprises 75,000 to 100,000 clones, roughly 94% of them detected only once. The biggest ten clones account for approximately 1.5% of the sample. Material for sequencing was non-Treg CD4+ T cells sorted from blood. The cell subset or site label, as the study defines it: FACS-sorted unstimulated CD4+ non-regulatory T cells. The origin of the receptors is a human donor in good health.

This chain links TRBV7-3 with TRBJ2-3, with 7 bases aligning to TRBD1. This CDR3 comprises 14 residues. V trimming: 1 base; J trimming: 6 bases; junction bases outside the gene matches: 4. Germline values: CDR1 SGHTA, CDR2 FQGTGA. CDR3 bases: TGTGCCAGCAGCTTAATAGGGGGCCCTGATACGCAGTATTTT. Amino acids: CASSLIGGPDTQYF.

The chain recombines TRBV7-6 with TRBJ1-4; D is possibly TRBD1 (5 bases). The CDR3 is 15 residues long. In germline, CDR1 is SGHVS, CDR2 FNYEAQ. V lost 5 bases and J 6 bases, leaving 16 bases between the germline ends. This CDR3 is CASSLSGGVDEKLFF. The CDR3 nucleotides are TGTGCCAGCAGCCTCTCGGGGGGTGTGGATGAAAAACTGTTTTTT.

This clone is a singleton in its sample. V is TRBV6-6 and J is TRBJ1-2; D might be TRBD1 (6 bases). This CDR3 region has 14 residues. The germline V gene has CDR1 MNHNY and CDR2 SVGAGI (reference sequence). V lost 5 bases, J lost 3 bases, and 13 bases lay in between. CDR3 in amino acids: CASSRTGSDYGYTF. CDR3 nucleotides: TGTGCCAGCAGTCGTACAGGGAGCGACTATGGCTACACCTTC.

The chain combines TRBV27 with TRBJ2-3, with 8 bases lining up with TRBD2. V dropped 1 base and J dropped 4; count of bases not matched to a gene: 7. From germline, CDR1 is MNHEY and CDR2 SMNVEV (reference sequence). The CDR3 totals 16 residues. The DNA for the CDR3 is TGTGCCAGCAGTTTATTCGGGACTAGAAACGCAGATACGCAGTATTTT. It is translated as CASSLFGTRNADTQYF.

The chain has TRBV9 and TRBJ1-3; 7 bases align to TRBD1. Germline trimming cut 4 bases from V and 7 bases from J; bases unmatched to any gene: 14. Per the germline V gene, CDR1 is SGDLS and CDR2 is YYNGEE. The CDR3 length is 16 residues. The CDR3 is CASSSRHTTGVNTIYF. The CDR3 DNA is TGTGCCAGCAGCTCCCGACACACTACAGGGGTGAACACCATATATTTT.

The chain uses TRBV7-3 and TRBJ2-3; no clear D. V lost 5 bases and J 0 bases, leaving 6 bases between the germline ends. The CDR3 spans 13 residues. The V gene's germline CDR1 is SGHTA and CDR2 FQGTGA. Here the CDR3 reads CASSATSTDTQYF. The CDR3, as DNA: TGTGCCAGCAGCGCCACGAGCACAGATACGCAGTATTTT.

The J gene is TRBJ2-5, the V gene TRBV5-1; D not resolved. The ends were cut back, 2 bases at V and 4 bases at J, with 9 bases in the middle. This CDR3 spans 13 amino acids. Germline V gene sequence: CDR1 SGHRS, CDR2 YFSETQ. The CDR3 is CASSFRRTETQYF. The CDR3 nucleotides are TGCGCCAGCAGCTTTCGACGGACAGAGACCCAGTACTTC.